The clone carrying this TCR beta chain was detected a few times. No antigen is known for it. Libraries were prepared by immunoSEQ multiplex PCR; TCRdb keeps only in-frame clonotypes and omits some of them. This sample has over 100,000 clones, with around nine tenths found just once. These data belong to a study of cytomegalovirus exposure and HLA in healthy donors. The study, taken as a whole, reports: Most TCR sequences were uncommon, yet certain public TCRs appeared in many donors. The finding came from a later analysis; first-cohort TCR clusters tended to co-occur in the roughly 110 validation repertoires.

The study drew the donors from its approximately 120-subject validation cohort, separate from the approximately 700-subject first cohort. Trimming pared 2 bases from V and 4 bases from J, leaving 11 bases between. There are 15 residues in the CDR3. Germline V gene data show CDR1 as LNHDA and CDR2 as SQIVND (reference sequence). The sequence derives from a woman aged 18-29 years in good health and CMV-seronegative. The chain uses TRBV19 and TRBJ2-2; D remains unclear. The sequencing sample was made of PBMCs. This CDR3 is CASSISHSFTGELFF. DNA of the CDR3: TGTGCCAGTAGTATATCGCACAGTTTCACCGGGGAGCTGTTTTTT.